Sequencing of this T cell receptor beta chain was carried out in a study of blood T cell repertoires in COVID-19. The method was immunoSEQ multiplex PCR; TCRdb's version includes in-frame clones alone and lacks a portion of them. The sample holds 97,000 or so clones, 90% seen once. The sample taken for sequencing was peripheral blood. This sequence originates from a man aged 50 or older with acute or convalescent COVID-19.

CDR3 nucleotide sequence: TGTGCCAGCAGTGCCTCCGGGACAGGGCCCCTCGGACCCCAGCATTTT. It translates to CASSASGTGPLGPQHF. The chain links TRBV6-4 to TRBJ1-5, with 9 bases lining up with TRBD1. Germline trimming cut 4 bases from V and 10 bases from J; bases unmatched to any gene: 14. This CDR3 comprises 16 residues. Germline CDR1 MRHNA, CDR2 SNTAGT.